The 10 T cell receptor beta chains below come from one sample, sequenced in a study of identifying expanded T cells in peripheral blood. Only in-frame clones appear in the TCRdb table, and some are missing; sequencing was by immunoSEQ multiplex PCR. The sample lists about 110,000 clones, about nine tenths occurring once. Sequencing used blood. The receptors stem from a person aged 18 to 69 in good health.

The chain carries TRBV10-2 and TRBJ1-1; the D is unclear. CDR3 size: 13 residues. V was trimmed by 4 bases and J by 6 bases, leaving 12 bases between them. CDR1 is WSHSY and CDR2 is SAAADI in the germline V gene. The CDR3 DNA reads TGCGCCAGCAGTGTAGTAGGTGCAGCTGAAGCTTTCTTT. Amino acids: CASSVVGAAEAFF.

The chain joins TRBV28 to TRBJ1-2; possibly TRBD1 for D (5 bases). V was pared by 5 bases and J by 4 bases, with 17 bases between. Germline V gives CDR1 MDHEN, CDR2 SYDVKM. The CDR3 is 15 amino acids. DNA of the CDR3: TGTGCCAGCAGTCCGTGGGGGTCTCTCGGCTATGGCTACACCTTC. Translating gives CASSPWGSLGYGYTF.

The genes are TRBV19 and TRBJ1-1; 9 bases agree with TRBD1. The V gene end was trimmed by 3 bases and the J gene end by 4 bases; junction bases not matched to a gene: 12. The CDR3 is 17 residues long. Germline lookup yields CDR1 LNHDA and CDR2 SQIVND (reference sequence). This chain's CDR3 is CASSIRRTGVIGTEAFF. The CDR3, as DNA: TGTGCCAGTAGTATCAGGAGGACAGGGGTTATCGGCACTGAAGCTTTCTTT.

This chain connects TRBV19 to TRBJ1-4; tentative D call: TRBD1 (6 bases). The CDR3 extends over 17 amino acids. Germline V gene data show CDR1 as LNHDA and CDR2 as SQIVND (reference sequence). Trimming shortened V by 5 bases and J by 3 bases, and 19 bases separated the two germline ends. CDR3 in DNA: TGTGCCAGTAGTCCACCGGCAGGACAGCTGGCTAATGAAAAACTGTTTTTT. This codes for CASSPPAGQLANEKLFF.

This sequence joins TRBV5-1 and TRBJ2-7; TRBD2 agrees at 7 bases. The germline V gene has CDR1 SGHRS and CDR2 YFSETQ. After removal of 4 bases from V and 5 bases from J, the junction contained 3 bases not matched to a gene. The CDR3 is made up of 12 amino acids. Here the CDR3 reads CASSPTSDEQYF. For the CDR3, the DNA is TGCGCCAGCAGCCCCACTAGCGACGAGCAGTACTTC.

The rearrangement links TRBV11-2 to TRBJ2-5; 7 bases are shared with TRBD1. Germline V lookup: CDR1 SGHAT, CDR2 FQNNGV. This CDR3 contains 13 residues. Trimming took 4 bases from V and 3 from J; bases not matched to a gene: 2. CDR3 sequence reads: CASSWGQKETQYF. The CDR3 DNA reads TGTGCCAGCAGCTGGGGACAGAAAGAGACCCAGTACTTC. The entire variable domain, with the rest obtained from reference TRBV11-2 and TRBJ2-5, is as follows: EAGVAQSPRYKIIEKRQSVAFWCNPISGHATLYWYQQILGQGPKLLIQFQNNGVVDDSQLPKDRFSAERLKGVDSTLKIQPAKLEDSAVYLCASSWGQKETQYFGPGTRLLVL.

The V gene is TRBV7-9, the J gene TRBJ1-1; D gene ambiguous. The CDR3 is 13 residues long. CDR1 and CDR2 (germline): SEHNR, FQNEAQ (reference sequence). Trimming took 3 bases from V and 1 from J, leaving 6 bases between them. The CDR3 region is CASSFVENTEAFF. CDR3 sequence (DNA): TGTGCCAGCAGCTTTGTAGAGAACACTGAAGCTTTCTTT.

Here the CDR3 DNA reads TGTGCCAGCAGTGAAGCGCGCAGCACCTATGGCTACACCTTC. This translates into CASSEARSTYGYTF. The chain recombines TRBV6-1 with TRBJ1-2, with D uncertain. Trimming stripped 0 bases from V and 4 bases from J, with 9 bases between. In germline, CDR1 is MNHNS, CDR2 SASEGT. This CDR3 has 14 residues.

Concerning this clone: Other DNA sequences within the sample encode an identical CDR3. J is TRBJ1-5 and V is TRBV6-4; D might be TRBD1 (6 bases). The germline V gene encodes CDR1 MRHNA and CDR2 SNTAGT. The CDR3 totals 13 residues. V was trimmed by 3 bases and J by 6 bases, leaving 9 bases between them. The CDR3 spells CASSEQGGQPQHF. Here the CDR3 DNA reads TGTGCCAGCAGTGAACAGGGAGGTCAGCCCCAGCATTTT.

The V and J genes are TRBV6-5 and TRBJ2-5; no clear D. This CDR3 has 12 amino acids. V lost 5 bases and J lost 5, with 9 bases in between. CDR1 and CDR2 from the germline V gene are MNHEY and SVGAGI. Here the CDR3 reads CASSAPRETQYF. The CDR3 region has the DNA TGTGCCAGCAGTGCCCCTCGGGAGACCCAGTACTTC.